The source of this T cell receptor (beta chain) is a study of cytomegalovirus exposure and HLA in healthy donors. Study as a whole: The roughly 130 validation repertoires used the same platform as the 650 to 750 first-cohort repertoires, a later analysis reported.

Turning to this clone: Its antigen is unknown.

General study results and limits: Subsequent analysis of the 120 or so validation repertoires found a tendency for first-cohort TCR clusters to co-occur.

Here immunoSEQ multiplex PCR was the method, and the copy in TCRdb shows in-frame clones only, minus some. The sample holds 150,000 or so clones, 89% seen once. Germline V gene sequence: CDR1 SEHNR, CDR2 FQNEAQ (reference sequence). V was cut by 3 bases and J by 5 bases, with 9 bases left in between. The CDR3 sequence is 13 residues long. What was sequenced was PBMCs. The J gene is TRBJ2-3, the V gene TRBV7-9; D may be TRBD2 (5 bases). The clonotype originates from a woman aged 18-29 years in good health and CMV-seronegative. This CDR3 is CASSFGLGDTQYF. In nucleotides, the CDR3 is TGTGCCAGCAGCTTCGGACTGGGAGATACGCAGTATTTT.